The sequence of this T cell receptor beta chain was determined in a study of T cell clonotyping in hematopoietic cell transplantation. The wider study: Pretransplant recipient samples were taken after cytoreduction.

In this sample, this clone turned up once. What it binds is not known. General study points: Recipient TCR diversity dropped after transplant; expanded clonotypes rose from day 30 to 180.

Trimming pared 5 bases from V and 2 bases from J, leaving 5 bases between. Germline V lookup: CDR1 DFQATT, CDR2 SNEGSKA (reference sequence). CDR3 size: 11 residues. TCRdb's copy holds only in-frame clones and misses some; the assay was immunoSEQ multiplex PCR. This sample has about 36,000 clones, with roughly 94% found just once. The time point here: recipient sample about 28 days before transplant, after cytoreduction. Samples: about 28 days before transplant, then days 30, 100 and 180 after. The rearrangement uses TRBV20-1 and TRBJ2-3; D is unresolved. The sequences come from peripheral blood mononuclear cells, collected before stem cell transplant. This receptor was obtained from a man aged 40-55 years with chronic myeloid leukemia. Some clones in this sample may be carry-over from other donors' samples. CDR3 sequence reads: CSASYTDTQYF. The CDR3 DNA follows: TGCAGTGCTTCCTACACAGATACGCAGTATTTT.